This TCR beta chain was captured in a study of CD8 T cells in ankylosing spondylitis. Broader study findings: It was reported that disease-linked clones were significantly enriched in matched ankylosing spondylitis synovial fluid. Typical of ankylosing spondylitis blood, it appeared, was a TCR beta motif of several highly homologous variants. Clones linked to disease, bearing a CD8+ phenotype, were relatively rare in peripheral blood.

A quantitative 5'-RACE method, one with molecular barcodes, was used to make TCR beta libraries. TCRdb processed the 5' RACE reads anew with MiXCR; each CDR3 protein has one entry. Of 450,000 or so distinct CDR3 sequences listed, 26% were seen once; the top ten hold 0.89%. Germline V gives CDR1 MDHEN, CDR2 SYDVKM. CDR3 size: 16 residues. V dropped 6 bases and J dropped 5; count of bases not matched to a gene: 10. A note on this clonotype: Its target is not known.

This receptor was taken from a male donor with ankylosing spondylitis. V gene TRBV28 combines with J gene TRBJ2-2; 9 bases are shared with TRBD1. Material: blood, either unsorted or a sorted T cell fraction (not recorded which). In DNA form, the CDR3 reads TGTGCCAGCAGCGGACCGGGACAGGGTCGGACCGGGGAGCTGTTTTTT. Amino acids: CASSGPGQGRTGELFF.